This T cell receptor (beta chain) was sequenced for a study of cytomegalovirus exposure and HLA in healthy donors. Whole-study findings and limits: A later analysis linked around 15,000 TCR beta sequences to HLA alleles at 0.05 false discovery rate. The listing of some 170 TCR beta chains classed them as cytomegalovirus-associated. Presence/absence analysis assumed near-uniform sequencing depth across donors.

Notes on this clone: What it binds is unknown.

Trimming cost V 5 bases and J 5 bases, with 13 bases left between them. Germline V gene data show CDR1 as ENHRY and CDR2 as SYGVKD. The CDR3 covers 15 residues. In the PCR, 60 Vbeta and 13 Jbeta primers were used. Sequencing used immunoSEQ multiplex PCR; TCRdb keeps in-frame clones, though not all of them. The repertoire holds about 220,000 clones, with around 80% as singletons. Sequencing input: PBMCs. The chain recombines TRBV10-3 with TRBJ1-6, with D perhaps TRBD1 (5 bases). This TCR was recovered from a man younger than 35 in good health and CMV-seronegative. The CDR3 DNA follows: TGTGCCATCAGTCAAGACAGCGCAAATAATTCACCCCTCCACTTT. Protein: CAISQDSANNSPLHF.